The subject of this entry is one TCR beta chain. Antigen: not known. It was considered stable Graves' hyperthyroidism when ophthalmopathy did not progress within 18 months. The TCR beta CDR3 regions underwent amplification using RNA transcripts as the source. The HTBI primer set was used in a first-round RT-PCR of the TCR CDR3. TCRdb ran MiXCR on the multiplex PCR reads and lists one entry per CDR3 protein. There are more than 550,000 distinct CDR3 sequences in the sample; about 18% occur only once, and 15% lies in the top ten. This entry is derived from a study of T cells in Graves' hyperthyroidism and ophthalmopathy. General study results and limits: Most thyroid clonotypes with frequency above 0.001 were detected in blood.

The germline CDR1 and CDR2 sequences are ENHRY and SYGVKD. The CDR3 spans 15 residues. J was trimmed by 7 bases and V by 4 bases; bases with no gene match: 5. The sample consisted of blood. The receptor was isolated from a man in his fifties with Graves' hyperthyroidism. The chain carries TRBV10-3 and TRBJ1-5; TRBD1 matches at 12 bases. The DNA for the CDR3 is TGTGCCATCAGTGGGGGACAGGGGGCAAGGCAGCCCCAGCATTTT. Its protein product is CAISGGQGARQPQHF.